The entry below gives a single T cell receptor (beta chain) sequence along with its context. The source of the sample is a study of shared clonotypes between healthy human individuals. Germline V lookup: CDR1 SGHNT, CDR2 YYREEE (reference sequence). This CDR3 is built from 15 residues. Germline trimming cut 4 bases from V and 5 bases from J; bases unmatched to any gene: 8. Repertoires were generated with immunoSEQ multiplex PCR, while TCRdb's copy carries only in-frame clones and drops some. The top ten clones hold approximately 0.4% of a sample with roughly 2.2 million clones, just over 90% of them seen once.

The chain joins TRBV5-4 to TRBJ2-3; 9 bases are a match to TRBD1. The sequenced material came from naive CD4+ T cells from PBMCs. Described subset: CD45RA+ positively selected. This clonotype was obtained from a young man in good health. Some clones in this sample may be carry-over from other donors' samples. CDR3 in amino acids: CASSRDRVVGDTQYF. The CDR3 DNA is TGTGCCAGCAGCCGGGACAGGGTGGTAGGAGATACGCAGTATTTT.